This TCR beta chain was retrieved from a study of vaccination and CD4 T cells after COVID-19. Whole-study context: Once diagnosed, patients had post-COVID samples drawn a median about 110 days later (range 35 to 161).

Positive PCR tests dated from March to December 2020, predating US Alpha, Beta and Delta variants. In germline, CDR1 is MDHEN, CDR2 SYDVKM. The CDR3 runs 14 residues. J gave up 8 bases and V 6 bases, and 9 bases lay outside the gene matches. One entry per CDR3 protein, called by TCRdb with MiXCR from the PCR reads. The sample consists of some 15,000 distinct CDR3 sequences, 66% of them appearing once. The source is a human donor who had recovered from COVID-19. The sequences come from CD4+ T cells from blood, collected after SARS-CoV-2 vaccination. This rearrangement joins TRBV28 to TRBJ1-2, with 10 bases fitting TRBD1. The CDR3 DNA follows: TGTGCCAGCAGAACCGGGACAGGGGTTCGGGGCTACACCTTC. This sequence encodes CASRTGTGVRGYTF.